This record concerns one TCR beta chain sequence. Profiling relied on immunoSEQ multiplex PCR, and the TCRdb table lists in-frame clones only, not all of them. The table shows more than 15,000 clones, with approximately 75% occurring only once. The CDR3 has 11 amino acids. V was cut by 7 bases and J by 2 bases, with 5 bases left in between. CDR1 is MNHNY and CDR2 is SVGAGI in the germline V gene (reference sequence). These data are taken from a study of neoadjuvant anti-PD-1 for oral cavity cancer. Study-wide context: Before surgery, most patients got three to four biweekly 3 mg/kg nivolumab doses. Around day 43, patients without progression received a fourth nivolumab dose before surgery.

This material consisted of PBMCs, taken before nivolumab (anti-PD-1) treatment. This sequence was found in a person between 40 and 79 years old with oral cavity squamous cell carcinoma. The chain uses TRBV6-6 and TRBJ1-1; no clear D gene. The CDR3 nucleotides read TGTGCCAGCAACCGTAACACTGAAGCTTTCTTT. It yields the protein CASNRNTEAFF.